This TCR beta chain is from a study of identical twins. The CDR3 has 12 amino acids. Germline CDR1 is SEHNR and CDR2 is FQNEAQ (reference sequence). The V segment lost 11 bases and the J segment 3 bases; nucleotides outside the gene matches: 6. TCRdb called the 5' RACE reads again in MiXCR, with one record for every CDR3 protein. The table includes around 530,000 distinct CDR3 sequences, approximately 16% detected once. These records were also assigned to another study, of yellow fever vaccine responses in identical twins.

This receptor was obtained from a woman younger than 30 in good health. The sample consisted of CD4+ T cells sorted from blood. This chain connects TRBV7-9 to TRBJ2-7; 8 nucleotides match TRBD1. CDR3 nucleotide sequence: TGTGCCGGGGGGACAGGCGGCTACGAGCAGTACTTC. This gives the protein CAGGTGGYEQYF.